Listed below are T cell receptor beta chains from one sample, sequenced in a study of CD8+CD57+ T cells in acquired aplastic anemia. TCRdb re-derived calls from the reads in MiXCR, one entry per CDR3 protein. Seen here are roughly 240,000 distinct CDR3 sequences, approximately 45% observed once, and the top ten hold approximately 8%. Sample: sorted CD4+, CD8+, or CD8+CD57+ T cells (not recorded which) from PBMCs. The receptors stem from a human donor with aplastic anemia. The CDR3 runs from the conserved cysteine through the conserved F or W. The order of the fields is D gene, V gene, J gene, clone size, CDR3 protein, CDR3 DNA. D genes are given only for firm matches. Where a row states a size, it is once, few, many or the class of an expanded clone; other rows omit it.

-	TRBV4-3	TRBJ2-3	-	CASSQDSPASSFGTQYF	TGCGCCAGCAGCCAAGATTCCCCAGCGAGTTCTTTCGGTACGCAGTATTTT
-	TRBV5-1	TRBJ1-3	-	CASSERGSGNTISF	TGCGCCAGCAGCGAGAGGGGATCTGGAAACACCATATCTTTT
-	TRBV7-9	TRBJ1-5	-	CACRSVQNQPQHF	TGTGCCTGTCGGTCAGTTCAAAATCAGCCCCAGCATTTT
-	TRBV5-8	TRBJ2-7	-	CASSLYGTYEQYF	TGTGCCAGCAGCTTGTACGGGACCTACGAGCAGTACTTC
TRBD1	TRBV19	TRBJ2-7	-	CASSMRTGSSYEQYF	TGTGCAAGTAGTATGCGGACAGGGAGCTCCTACGAGCAGTACTTC
-	TRBV30	TRBJ2-3	-	CAWSEDRPPDTQYF	TGTGCCTGGAGCGAAGACAGGCCCCCAGATACGCAGTATTTT
TRBD1	TRBV6-2/TRBV6-3	TRBJ2-7	few	CASSYPDRAFSYEQYF	TGTGCCAGCAGTTACCCGGACAGGGCGTTCTCCTACGAGCAGTACTTC
-	TRBV28	TRBJ2-7	many	CASSLSVGGEQYF	TGTGCCAGCAGTTTATCAGTCGGGGGCGAGCAGTACTTC
-	TRBV7-9	TRBJ2-7	-	CASSLAQGFSYEQYF	TGTGCCAGCAGCTTAGCGCAGGGCTTCTCCTACGAGCAGTACTTC
-	TRBV4-1	TRBJ2-7	many	CASSPTEESSYEQYF	TGCGCCAGCAGCCCGACCGAGGAGAGCTCCTACGAGCAGTACTTC
-	TRBV27	TRBJ2-7	-	CASSLSGGIYEQYF	TGTGCCAGCAGTTTATCTGGGGGGATCTACGAGCAGTACTTC
-	TRBV15	TRBJ1-2	-	CATGRRAPNYGYTF	TGTGCCACCGGTCGGAGAGCTCCTAACTATGGCTACACCTTC
TRBD1	TRBV6-2/TRBV6-3	TRBJ1-1	-	CASRPTDRVRTEAFF	TGTGCCAGCAGACCAACAGACAGGGTTAGGACTGAAGCTTTCTTT
TRBD2	TRBV7-9	TRBJ2-7	-	CASSLLAGTPYEQYF	TGTGCCAGCAGCTTATTAGCGGGGACCCCCTACGAGCAGTACTTC
-	TRBV6-4	TRBJ2-1	many	CASSDGGSEQFF	TGTGCCAGCAGTGACGGGGGGTCTGAGCAGTTCTTC
TRBD1	TRBV5-1	TRBJ1-2	many	CASSRDRDSWDYGYTF	TGCGCCAGCAGCCGTGACAGGGACTCTTGGGACTATGGCTACACCTTC
-	TRBV9	TRBJ1-1	many	CASSVGPGRNTEAFF	TGTGCCAGCAGCGTAGGACCAGGGAGGAACACTGAAGCTTTCTTT
-	TRBV14	TRBJ1-3	-	CASSLAPSSGNTIYF	TGTGCCAGCAGCCTAGCCCCCAGCTCTGGAAACACCATATATTTT
-	TRBV28	TRBJ1-2	many	CASSAVGNYGYTF	TGTGCCAGCAGTGCGGTGGGTAACTATGGCTACACCTTC
-	TRBV4-2	TRBJ2-7	many	CASSPRGGPLSYEQYF	TGTGCCAGCAGCCCCCGTGGTGGGCCTCTCTCCTACGAGCAGTACTTC
TRBD1	TRBV2	TRBJ1-2	many	CASTQRLPGTGIYGYTF	TGTGCCAGCACCCAACGGCTTCCCGGGACAGGCATCTATGGCTACACCTTC
TRBD1	TRBV9	TRBJ1-1	many	CASTTGDNSNTEAFF	TGTGCCAGCACGACAGGGGACAACTCGAACACTGAAGCTTTCTTT
TRBD1	TRBV20-1	TRBJ1-1	-	CSAKDRVLGTEAFF	TGCAGTGCCAAAGACAGGGTATTGGGCACTGAAGCTTTCTTT
TRBD1	TRBV7-9	TRBJ1-1	-	CASSLDLALRSGTGNTEAFF	TGTGCCAGCAGCTTAGACCTAGCCCTTAGATCCGGGACAGGGAACACTGAAGCTTTCTTT
-	TRBV27	TRBJ2-2	-	CASGPGSPAGELFF	TGTGCCAGCGGCCCGGGATCCCCCGCCGGGGAGCTGTTTTTT
-	TRBV20-1	TRBJ2-7	many	CSARVSSDEQYF	TGCAGTGCTAGAGTGTCTAGCGACGAGCAGTACTTC
TRBD1	TRBV20-1	TRBJ1-2	few	CSATETGRSGYTF	TGCAGTGCCACGGAGACAGGGCGGAGCGGCTACACCTTC
-	TRBV6-6	TRBJ2-7	-	CASSYGRVRYEQYF	TGTGCCAGCAGTTATGGCAGGGTTCGTTACGAGCAGTACTTC
TRBD1	TRBV5-5	TRBJ2-7	many	CASSLLRTGAYEQYF	TGTGCCAGCAGCTTATTGCGGACAGGAGCCTACGAGCAGTACTTC
-	TRBV2	TRBJ1-6	-	CASTPLHRDNNSPLHF	TGTGCCAGCACCCCTCTCCACCGGGACAATAATTCACCCCTCCACTTT
-	TRBV7-8	TRBJ1-1	many	CASSFFAGRFTEAFF	TGTGCCAGCAGCTTTTTTGCAGGGCGGTTTACTGAAGCTTTCTTT
-	TRBV20-1	TRBJ1-1	large	CSVRTARGAFF	TGCAGTGTTAGGACAGCCAGGGGAGCTTTCTTT
-	TRBV7-6	TRBJ1-1	-	CASSLAGRPNTEAFF	TGTGCCAGCAGCTTAGCGGGGCGCCCGAACACTGAAGCTTTCTTT
-	TRBV6-5	TRBJ2-3	many	CASSLETGGGDTQYF	TGTGCCAGCAGTCTAGAGACAGGCGGGGGAGATACGCAGTATTTT
-	TRBV12-3/TRBV12-4	TRBJ1-6	-	CASSLQGSPLHF	TGTGCCAGCAGTCTTCAGGGTTCACCCCTCCACTTT
TRBD2	TRBV24-1	TRBJ2-1	-	CATSEPGLAGGRNEQFF	TGTGCCACCAGTGAACCCGGACTAGCGGGGGGACGGAATGAGCAGTTCTTC
-	TRBV12-3/TRBV12-4	TRBJ1-1	many	CASSIRVPGTEAFF	TGTGCCAGCAGTATCCGGGTCCCGGGGACTGAAGCTTTCTTT
TRBD1	TRBV5-6	TRBJ2-7	many	CASSSGQVSYEQYF	TGTGCCAGCAGCTCAGGACAGGTCTCCTACGAGCAGTACTTC
-	TRBV19	TRBJ1-6	-	CASSIDLSFSPLHF	TGTGCCAGTAGTATAGATCTCAGTTTTTCACCCCTCCACTTT
-	TRBV28	TRBJ1-5	many	CASSLVEPQHF	TGTGCCAGCAGTTTGGTGGAGCCCCAGCATTTT
-	TRBV6-1	TRBJ2-5	-	CASRNRDGNTLQYF	TGTGCCAGCAGGAACAGGGACGGGAACACCTTGCAGTACTTC
-	TRBV27	TRBJ2-1	few	CASSLGGTYNEQFF	TGTGCCAGCAGTTTAGGGGGGACCTACAATGAGCAGTTCTTC
-	TRBV27	TRBJ2-2	few	CASSLYTNENTGELFF	TGTGCCAGCAGTTTATACACCAACGAGAACACCGGGGAGCTGTTTTTT
-	TRBV9	TRBJ2-3	-	CASSIRRAGALGTDTQYF	TGTGCCAGCAGCATCCGGCGGGCGGGGGCCTTGGGCACAGATACGCAGTATTTT
-	TRBV5-6	TRBJ2-5	many	CASSLSRRGREWLETQYF	TGTGCCAGCAGCTTGAGTCGTCGGGGGCGGGAGTGGCTTGAGACCCAGTACTTC